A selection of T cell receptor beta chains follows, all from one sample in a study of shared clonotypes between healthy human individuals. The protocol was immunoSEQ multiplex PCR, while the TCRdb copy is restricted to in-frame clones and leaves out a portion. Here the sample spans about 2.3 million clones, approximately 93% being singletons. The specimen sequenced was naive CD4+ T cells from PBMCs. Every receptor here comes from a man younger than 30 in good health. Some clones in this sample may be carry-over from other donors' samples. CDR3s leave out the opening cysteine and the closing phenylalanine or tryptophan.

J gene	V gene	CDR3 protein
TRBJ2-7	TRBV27	ASGTPTGGARYEQY
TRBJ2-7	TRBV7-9	ASSLAGTGAFEQY
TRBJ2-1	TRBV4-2	ASSQAGSSYNEQF
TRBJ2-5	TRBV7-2	ASRQQGIEETQY
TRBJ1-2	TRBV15	ATSRGTRGGYT
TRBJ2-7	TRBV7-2	ASSLGLAGGPSSYEQY
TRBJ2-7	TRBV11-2	ASSSIQGKYEQY
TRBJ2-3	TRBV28	ASNNQGRLNTDTQY
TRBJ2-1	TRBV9	ASSVSGVYNEQF
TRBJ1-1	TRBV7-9	ASSLLQGMNTEAF
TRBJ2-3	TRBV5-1	ASSSGTSITDTQY
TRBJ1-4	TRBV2	ASSRGTATNEKLF
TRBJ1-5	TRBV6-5	ASSPPGRGNQPQH
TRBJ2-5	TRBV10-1	ASSEAGVETQY
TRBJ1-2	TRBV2	ASSAEGTGGGYT
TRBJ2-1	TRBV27	ASAGGGANEQF
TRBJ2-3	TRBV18	ASSPTTSGSRTDTQY
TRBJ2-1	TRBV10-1	ASSESGRSSYNEQF
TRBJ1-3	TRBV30	AWRALGQANSGNTIY
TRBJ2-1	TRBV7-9	ASSFTTGDEQF
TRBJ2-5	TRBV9	ASSSGQGKSQETQY
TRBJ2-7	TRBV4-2	ASSHQITPGTSGSYEQY
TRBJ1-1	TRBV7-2	ASSSQTGVGTEAF
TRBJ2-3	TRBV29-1	SGYFGGPTDTQY
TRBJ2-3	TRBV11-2	ASSPRTSFSTDTQY
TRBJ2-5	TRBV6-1	ASSEGGETQY
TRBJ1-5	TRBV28	ASSLQGNQPQH